This passage covers 21 T cell receptor beta chains from one sample sequenced in a study of PD-L1 blockade in urothelial cancer. Profiled with immunoSEQ multiplex PCR; TCRdb holds only in-frame clones, not every one. This sample has about 52,000 clones, with roughly 77% found just once. The material was PBMCs, obtained around atezolizumab (anti-PD-L1) treatment. These TCRs come from a man between 65 and 79 years old with urothelial cancer.

The genes are TRBV30 and TRBJ2-5; no clear D. This CDR3 has 11 amino acids. The germline V gene has CDR1 GTSNPN and CDR2 SVGIG (reference sequence). Deletions cut 3 bases from V and 3 bases from J, with 5 bases between. The CDR3 nucleotides are TGTGCCTGGAGCCCAAAAGAGACCCAGTACTTC. Translation gives CAWSPKETQYF.

The chain links TRBV27 to TRBJ2-7; D perhaps matches TRBD1 (6 bases). V lost 3 bases, J lost 2 bases, and 8 bases lay in between. The CDR3 contains 13 residues. Germline-derived CDR1 and CDR2 are MNHEY and SMNVEV (reference sequence). The CDR3 here is CASSLGTPYEQYF. The CDR3 bases are TGTGCCAGCAGTTTGGGGACACCCTACGAGCAGTACTTC.

The V and J genes are TRBV6-5 and TRBJ1-2, with 7 bases aligning to TRBD1. The germline CDR1 and CDR2 sequences are MNHEY and SVGAGI. CDR3 length: 13 residues. With 7 bases clipped from V and 7 bases from J, the junction kept 9 bases outside the gene matches. CDR3 nucleotides: TGTGCCAGCACCCTAGGGGGCGCGGGTGGCTACACCTTC. It encodes CASTLGGAGGYTF.

V and J are TRBV7-9 and TRBJ1-3; D is unclear. The V end was cut by 5 bases, the J end by 1 base, with 9 bases between. The CDR3 sequence is 14 residues long. Germline V lookup: CDR1 SEHNR, CDR2 FQNEAQ (reference sequence). CDR3 nucleotide sequence: TGTGCCAGCAGCCCGGTTGTTTCTGGAAACACCATATATTTT. This encodes CASSPVVSGNTIYF.

The V call is TRBV7-6, the J call TRBJ2-1; D is undetermined. The CDR3 extends over 16 amino acids. Germline CDR1 is SGHVS and CDR2 is FNYEAQ. Trimming took 0 bases from V and 7 from J, leaving 16 bases between them. CDR3 loop: CASSLASTVGDNEQFF. The CDR3 region has the DNA TGTGCCAGCAGCTTAGCTTCAACTGTAGGAGATAATGAGCAGTTCTTC.

This rearrangement joins TRBV28 to TRBJ1-2; tentatively, D is TRBD1 (5 bases). Per the germline V gene, CDR1 is MDHEN and CDR2 is SYDVKM. V was trimmed by 2 bases and J by 4 bases, leaving 11 bases between them. The CDR3 loop spans 14 amino acids. CDR3: CASSLIAGFYGYTF. Written as DNA, the CDR3 is TGTGCCAGCAGTTTAATTGCAGGGTTCTATGGCTACACCTTC.

CDR3 nucleotides: TGTGCCAGTAGTATCGGCCAGCGGGGCCAGCCCCAGCATTTT. Its protein product is CASSIGQRGQPQHF. The V gene is TRBV19, the J gene TRBJ1-5, with a weak D call TRBD1 (5 bases). The V end was cut by 3 bases, the J end by 7 bases, with 13 bases between. Germline V lookup: CDR1 LNHDA, CDR2 SQIVND (reference sequence). The CDR3 is made up of 14 amino acids. Filled out from reference TRBV19 and TRBJ1-5, the complete variable domain reads DGGITQSPKYLFRKEGQNVTLSCEQNLNHDAMYWYRQDPGQGLRLIYYSQIVNDFQKGDIAEGYSVSREKKESFPLTVTSAQKNPTAFYLCASSIGQRGQPQHFGDGTRLSIL.

V is TRBV5-5 and J is TRBJ1-6; TRBD1 agrees at 9 bases. With V trimmed by 0 bases and J by 8 bases, 6 bases remained unmatched. This CDR3 contains 16 residues. Germline CDR1 is SGHKS and CDR2 is YYEKEE (reference sequence). CDR3: CASSLVGQGSYSPLHF. The DNA for the CDR3 is TGTGCCAGCAGCTTGGTGGGACAGGGTTCTTATTCACCCCTCCACTTT.

This clone came up once. The chain uses TRBV6-6 and TRBJ2-1, with D unclear. The CDR3 is made up of 13 amino acids. The germline gives CDR1 MNHNY, CDR2 SVGAGI (reference sequence). Trimming removed 2 bases at V and 7 bases at J, with 9 bases between. CDR3 in DNA: TGTGCCAGCAGTTACGGTTCCGGGAATGAGCAGTTCTTC. This sequence encodes CASSYGSGNEQFF.

The CDR3 coding sequence is TGCGCCAGCATACCAGCGGACAGGGGAGCGTATGAGCAGTTCTTC. Amino acid sequence: CASIPADRGAYEQFF. V is TRBV23-1 and J is TRBJ2-1; TRBD1 matches 9 bases. TRBV23-1 is an ORF, with its function uncertain. The CDR3 covers 15 residues. J was trimmed by 8 bases and V by 7 bases; bases with no gene match: 12.

This chain uses TRBV11-3 with TRBJ2-3; 10 nucleotides agree with TRBD2. Germline loops: CDR1 SGHNT, CDR2 YENEEA. V lost 1 base and J lost 4; bases outside the gene matches: 5. CDR3 length: 16 amino acids. CDR3 DNA sequence: TGTGCCAGCAGCTTAGGGCCTAGCGGGAGTGCAGATACGCAGTATTTT. This sequence encodes CASSLGPSGSADTQYF.

This sequence joins TRBV9 and TRBJ1-1, with D uncertain. This CDR3 region has 13 residues. CDR1 is SGDLS and CDR2 is YYNGEE in the germline V gene. The V end was cut by 0 bases, the J end by 2 bases, with 5 bases between. CDR3 region: CASSVDRNTEAFF. As DNA, the CDR3 is TGTGCCAGCAGCGTAGATAGAAACACTGAAGCTTTCTTT.

The rearrangement joins TRBV27 to TRBJ1-1, with no clear D. CDR1 MNHEY and CDR2 SMNVEV come from the germline V gene (reference sequence). The CDR3 spans 13 residues. V was cut by 2 bases and J by 3 bases, with 7 bases left in between. The CDR3 DNA reads as TGTGCCAGCAGTTTAGCGGCCTACACTGAAGCTTTCTTT. This sequence encodes CASSLAAYTEAFF.

The rearrangement uses TRBV28 and TRBJ1-1, with a tentative D call TRBD1 (5 bases). This CDR3 region has 14 residues. Between the trimmed V and J ends, which lost 7 bases and 0 bases, there was a span of 12 bases. CDR1 and CDR2 (germline): MDHEN, SYDVKM. DNA for the CDR3: TGTGCCAGCACCCCCGGGGGTGTGAACACTGAAGCTTTCTTT. Translating it yields CASTPGGVNTEAFF.

V gene TRBV21-1 combines with J gene TRBJ1-1; no DNA check was done on the table's D call, TRBD1. TRBV21-1 is a pseudogene locus. CDR3 size: 14 residues. This CDR3 reads CASSTQGRRTEAFF. As DNA, the CDR3 is TGTGCCAGCAGCACTCAGGGGAGAAGGACTGAAGCTTTCTTT.

This clone was detected only a few times. This chain joins TRBV29-1 and TRBJ1-6; tentatively, D is TRBD1 (6 bases). Germline V CDR1 and CDR2: SQVTM, ANQGSEA. With 7 bases removed from V and 4 bases from J, the gap between germline ends came to 11 bases. The CDR3 loop spans 13 amino acids. CDR3 sequence (DNA): TGCAGCGCAGCGACAGGTTATAATTCACCCCTCCACTTT. Translating gives CSAATGYNSPLHF.

The genes are TRBV10-1 and TRBJ2-7, with 11 bases fitting TRBD1. V shed 3 bases, J shed 3 bases, and the junction held 10 bases outside the gene matches. Germline CDR1 reads WNHNN; CDR2 reads SYGVQD (reference sequence). The CDR3 has 17 residues. CDR3: CASSDHSYGTGGYEQYF. In nucleotides, the CDR3 is TGCGCCAGCAGTGACCACAGTTACGGGACAGGGGGCTACGAGCAGTACTTC.

The V and J genes are TRBV10-3 and TRBJ2-7; 10 nucleotides match TRBD2. CDR3 size: 11 residues. The germline V gene has CDR1 ENHRY and CDR2 SYGVKD. This CDR3 is CASGGDYEQYF. The CDR3 DNA follows: TGTGCGAGCGGGGGGGACTACGAGCAGTACTTC.

The chain carries TRBV10-3 and TRBJ2-3; D ambiguous. Trimming removed 0 bases at V and 0 bases at J, with 4 bases between. Per the germline V gene, CDR1 is ENHRY and CDR2 is SYGVKD. The CDR3 length is 14 residues. CDR3 loop: CAISESSSTDTQYF. DNA for the CDR3: TGTGCCATCAGTGAGTCTTCTAGCACAGATACGCAGTATTTT.

This clone is categorized as medium-sized. The rearrangement uses TRBV7-3 and TRBJ2-2, with 12 bases fitting TRBD1. Germline CDR1 SGHTA, CDR2 FQGTGA. The V and J ends lost 11 bases and 6 bases, in that order; junction bases with no gene match: 4. The length of the CDR3 is 13 residues. The CDR3 loop is CASGQGASGELFF. DNA of the CDR3: TGTGCCTCGGGACAGGGGGCCTCCGGGGAGCTGTTTTTT. Based on the CDR3 plus reference TRBV7-3 and TRBJ2-2, the full variable domain is GAGVSQTPSNKVTEKGKYVELRCDPISGHTALYWYRQSLGQGPEFLIYFQGTGAADDSGLPNDRFFAVRPEGSVSTLKIQRTERGDSAVYLCASGQGASGELFFGEGSRLTVL.

This clone occurred a few times. The V gene is TRBV5-1, the J gene TRBJ2-7; D uncertain. Germline values: CDR1 SGHRS, CDR2 YFSETQ. The CDR3 has 13 amino acids. V lost 7 bases and J 4 bases, leaving 15 bases between the germline ends. The CDR3 DNA sequence: TGCGCCAGCTCCCGTGGCCCCGCTTACGAGCAGTACTTC. Translated: CASSRGPAYEQYF. Looking up the rest from reference TRBV5-1 and TRBJ2-7 gives the full variable domain: KAGVTQTPRYLIKTRGQQVTLSCSPISGHRSVSWYQQTPGQGLQFLFEYFSETQRNKGNFPGRFSGRQFSNSRSEMNVSTLELGDSALYLCASSRGPAYEQYFGPGTRLTVT.